This T cell receptor beta chain was recorded in a study of T cells after yellow fever vaccination. Background on the study: SMART-Seq v4 Ultra Low Input prepared libraries from low-cell fractions. Study-wide results and caveats: The secondary response was weaker but peaked faster, day 5 versus 15. The bulk population could contribute abundant contaminating clonotypes to FACS-sorted repertoires.

At least ten counts were recorded for this clonotype. Its antigen remains unidentified. Deletions cut 3 bases from V and 8 bases from J, with 9 bases between. The CDR3 is made up of 12 amino acids. TCR cDNA was made by 5'RACE template switching, adding a universal primer site and UMIs. TCRdb passed the 5' RACE reads through MiXCR, listing each CDR3 protein once. This sample has 250,000 to 400,000 distinct CDR3 sequences, with about 4.5% found just once. The sequenced sample was PBMCs, obtained 15 days after the yellow fever booster vaccination. This receptor was identified in a man aged 18 to 30 who received the YFV17D yellow fever vaccine. The chain has TRBV12-3 or TRBV12-4 and TRBJ2-3; D unclear. The CDR3 coding sequence is TGTGCCAGCAGTTTCATGGCCGCTACGCAGTATTTT. It encodes CASSFMAATQYF.